The 20 T cell receptor beta chains below all came from one sample that was sequenced in a study of blood T cell repertoires in COVID-19. The table came from immunoSEQ multiplex PCR; TCRdb's copy has only in-frame clones and leaves some out. The data contain 40,000 to 45,000 clones, roughly nine tenths of them seen just once; the ten biggest clones take up roughly 6.2%. Sequenced sample: peripheral blood. Source of these receptors: a human donor in a cohort sampled during active COVID-19.

The V call is TRBV19, the J call TRBJ2-5; possible D gene TRBD2, 5 bases. V lost 9 bases and J lost 5, with 22 bases in between. This CDR3 is 15 amino acids long. Germline values: CDR1 LNHDA, CDR2 SQIVND (reference sequence). The DNA for the CDR3 is TGTGCCAGCAGTCTGGGCGGAGCCGGGGTGGAGACCCAGTACTTC. Translation gives CASSLGGAGVETQYF. Together with reference TRBV19 and TRBJ2-5, the CDR3 gives the full variable domain: DGGITQSPKYLFRKEGQNVTLSCEQNLNHDAMYWYRQDPGQGLRLIYYSQIVNDFQKGDIAEGYSVSREKKESFPLTVTSAQKNPTAFYLCASSLGGAGVETQYFGPGTRLLVL.

The genes are TRBV7-2 and TRBJ2-1, with 10 bases lining up with TRBD2. Germline CDR1 reads SGHTA; CDR2 reads FQGNSA. This CDR3 contains 16 residues. J gave up 1 base and V 5 bases, and 5 bases lay outside the gene matches. The CDR3 loop is CASSPQLAGSYNEQFF. The CDR3 coding sequence is TGTGCCAGCAGCCCCCAACTAGCGGGATCCTACAATGAGCAGTTCTTC.

The chain is built from TRBV19 and TRBJ1-6; TRBD1 is a possible D gene (5 bases). The CDR3 is 14 amino acids. V was pared by 8 bases and J by 6 bases, with 14 bases between. The germline gives CDR1 LNHDA, CDR2 SQIVND (reference sequence). CDR3 DNA sequence: TGTGCCAGTTGCCCGACAGCCACTAATTCACCCCTCCACTTT. Translating gives CASCPTATNSPLHF.

This clone was observed once. The chain joins TRBV7-2 to TRBJ1-2; TRBD1 matches 10 bases. The V gene end was trimmed by 9 bases and the J gene end by 4 bases; junction bases not matched to a gene: 17. The CDR3 is made up of 17 amino acids. Germline V gene data show CDR1 as SGHTA and CDR2 as FQGNSA. For the CDR3, the DNA is TGTGCCAGTTCGAGGGCCCGACAGGGGGCCGAAGGCTATGGCTACACCTTC. This codes for CASSRARQGAEGYGYTF.

The gene calls are TRBV5-1 and TRBJ2-5; 11 bases are shared with TRBD2. Germline V gene sequence: CDR1 SGHRS, CDR2 YFSETQ. V dropped 5 bases and J dropped 4; count of bases not matched to a gene: 4. The CDR3 covers 14 residues. CDR3 bases: TGCGCCAGCAGTAGCGGGGGGGCCGGAGAGACCCAGTACTTC. This sequence encodes CASSSGGAGETQYF.

The V gene is TRBV7-6, the J gene TRBJ2-2; a weak D match, TRBD1 (6 bases). Germline V gene sequence: CDR1 SGHVS, CDR2 FNYEAQ. V was shortened by 5 bases and J by 4 bases, with 8 bases between the two germline ends. This CDR3 is 13 amino acids long. CDR3 DNA: TGTGCCAGCAGCCCCAGGGGCACCGGGGAGCTGTTTTTT. Translating it yields CASSPRGTGELFF.

The table lists this clone with a count of one. The chain couples TRBV5-1 to TRBJ2-2; 7 bases agree with TRBD1. This CDR3 has 13 amino acids. Per germline, CDR1 SGHRS and CDR2 YFSETQ. J gave up 4 bases and V 4 bases, and 1 base lay outside the gene matches. The DNA of the CDR3 is TGCGCCAGCAGCCCAGGGGGCACCGGGGAGCTGTTTTTT. Amino acid sequence: CASSPGGTGELFF. The whole variable domain, remainder taken from reference TRBV5-1 and TRBJ2-2, is KAGVTQTPRYLIKTRGQQVTLSCSPISGHRSVSWYQQTPGQGLQFLFEYFSETQRNKGNFPGRFSGRQFSNSRSEMNVSTLELGDSALYLCASSPGGTGELFFGEGSRLTVL.

The chain joins TRBV4-2 to TRBJ1-1; TRBD1 aligns across 7 bases. The trim removed 5 bases at V and 4 bases at J, leaving 4 bases unmatched. This CDR3 spans 13 amino acids. Germline loops: CDR1 LGHNA, CDR2 YNFKEQ. The CDR3 spells CASSVQGGTEAFF. The CDR3 region has the DNA TGTGCCAGCAGCGTTCAGGGGGGCACTGAAGCTTTCTTT.

This clone showed up just once. The CDR3 sequence is CASSPGRGHTGELFF. For the CDR3, the DNA is TGTGCCAGCAGCCCGGGGAGGGGCCACACCGGGGAGCTGTTTTTT. The chain recombines TRBV5-6 with TRBJ2-2; the match to TRBD2 covers 7 bases. V lost 4 bases to trimming and J lost 3 bases; unmatched junction nucleotides: 6. The germline gives CDR1 SGHDT, CDR2 YYEEEE. CDR3 size: 15 residues.

This chain uses TRBV6-1 with TRBJ2-3; unclear D gene. This CDR3 spans 14 amino acids. Deletions cut 3 bases from V and 5 bases from J, with 12 bases between. CDR1 is MNHNS, CDR2 SASEGT, per germline. Here the CDR3 reads CASSDDPTLDTQYF. Written as DNA, the CDR3 is TGTGCCAGCAGTGACGATCCCACTTTAGATACGCAGTATTTT.

This clone was detected only once. The chain links TRBV7-9 to TRBJ1-1; D possibly corresponds to TRBD1 (5 bases). Germline V gene sequence: CDR1 SEHNR, CDR2 FQNEAQ (reference sequence). Deletions cut 5 bases from V and 4 bases from J, with 11 bases between. The CDR3 has 13 residues. As DNA, the CDR3 is TGTGCCAGCAGCCCCGGTAGGGGCACTGAAGCTTTCTTT. This encodes CASSPGRGTEAFF.

In its sample, this clone is medium-sized. The V call is TRBV6-5, the J call TRBJ2-5; 14 bases agree with TRBD2. This CDR3 spans 15 amino acids. V lost 6 bases and J lost 4; bases outside the gene matches: 4. CDR1 and CDR2 from the germline V gene are MNHEY and SVGAGI. The CDR3 region has the DNA TGTGCCAGCAGAGAGGGACTAGCGGGAGTAGAGACCCAGTACTTC. It translates to CASREGLAGVETQYF.

The rearrangement uses TRBV10-1 and TRBJ1-2, with D maybe TRBD1 (5 bases). Germline V gene lookup returns CDR1 WNHNN and CDR2 SYGVQD (reference sequence). The CDR3 extends over 12 amino acids. V shed 7 bases and J shed 5 bases, with 11 bases lying between them. CDR3 in amino acids: CASTTGIYGYTF. Here the CDR3 DNA reads TGCGCCAGCACTACAGGAATATATGGCTACACCTTC.

The chain combines TRBV10-1 with TRBJ1-1; 10 bases line up with TRBD1. The CDR3 sequence is 11 residues long. V shed 6 bases, J shed 11 bases, and the junction held 3 bases outside the gene matches. Germline-derived CDR1 and CDR2 are WNHNN and SYGVQD (reference sequence). The CDR3 spells CASSGTGVAFF. For the CDR3, the DNA is TGCGCCAGCAGCGGGACAGGGGTTGCTTTCTTT.

The chain links TRBV19 to TRBJ2-7; TRBD1 agrees at 11 bases. The length of the CDR3 is 15 residues. In germline, CDR1 is LNHDA, CDR2 SQIVND (reference sequence). The J segment lost 1 base and the V segment lost 6 bases, leaving 5 bases of the junction unmatched. As DNA, the CDR3 is TGTGCCAGTAGATTTGGGACAGGGGGGTCCTACGAGCAGTACTTC. Translated: CASRFGTGGSYEQYF.

The chain recombines TRBV4-3 with TRBJ2-7, with D possibly matching TRBD2 (5 bases). Germline assignment: CDR1 LGHNA and CDR2 YSLEER. V shed 3 bases and J shed 2 bases, with 11 bases lying between them. The CDR3 contains 14 residues. As DNA, the CDR3 is TGCGCCAGCAGCCACACTAGTGGCGCCTACGAGCAGTACTTC. Translation: CASSHTSGAYEQYF.

This clone was recorded once. V is TRBV3-1 (or the pseudogene TRBV3-2) and J is TRBJ1-1, with a possible D match to TRBD1 (5 bases). CDR1 LGHDT and CDR2 YNNKEL come from the germline V gene (reference sequence). Trimming removed 5 bases at V and 10 bases at J, with 17 bases between. This CDR3 has 13 residues. CDR3 nucleotide sequence: TGTGCCAGCAGCTTTGACAGCTCCTCAACAGCTTTCTTT. Residues: CASSFDSSSTAFF.

The chain carries TRBV4-1 and TRBJ2-6; tentatively, D is TRBD1 (5 bases). The CDR3 sequence is 21 residues long. Germline-derived CDR1 and CDR2 are MGHRA and YSYEKL. The germline V and J ends were trimmed by 1 base and 0 bases, with 22 bases remaining between them. Here the CDR3 reads CASSQAGMGPSKVSGANVLTF. The CDR3 DNA is TGCGCCAGCAGCCAAGCAGGGATGGGTCCGTCTAAGGTCTCTGGGGCCAACGTCCTGACTTTC.

V and J are TRBV6-5 and TRBJ2-7; TRBD2 agrees at 7 bases. This CDR3 spans 15 amino acids. The junction had 7 bases not matched to a gene; V was cut back by 5 bases and J by 0 bases. Per germline, CDR1 MNHEY and CDR2 SVGAGI. CDR3 DNA sequence: TGTGCCAGCAGTACGTGGCTAGCGGTCTCCTACGAGCAGTACTTC. This translates into CASSTWLAVSYEQYF.

The genes are TRBV6-5 and TRBJ2-5, with 12 bases fitting TRBD2. CDR1 and CDR2 from the germline V gene are MNHEY and SVGAGI. J was trimmed by 7 bases and V by 8 bases; bases with no gene match: 2. This CDR3 comprises 12 residues. CDR3 coding DNA: TGTGCCAGCTCTAGCGGGGGGGGGACCCAGTACTTC. Protein sequence: CASSSGGGTQYF.